This T cell receptor (beta chain) was profiled in a study of blood T cell repertoires in COVID-19. Data came from immunoSEQ multiplex PCR; TCRdb stores just in-frame clones and leaves some out. The sample yields 300,000 to 350,000 clones, about 90% seen once. This clone was seen only once. V lost 2 bases, J lost 6 bases, and 1 base stayed unmatched. The germline gives CDR1 MNHEY, CDR2 SVGEGT. The CDR3 sequence is 12 residues long. The rearrangement joins TRBV6-2 or TRBV6-3 to TRBJ2-7, with TRBD2 matching 7 bases. Sequenced input: peripheral blood. The TCR originated in a woman younger than 30 who had recovered from COVID-19. In DNA, the CDR3 is TGTGCCAGCAGTTACGGGAGGGGCGAGCAGTACGTC. Translated, it gives CASSYGRGEQYV.